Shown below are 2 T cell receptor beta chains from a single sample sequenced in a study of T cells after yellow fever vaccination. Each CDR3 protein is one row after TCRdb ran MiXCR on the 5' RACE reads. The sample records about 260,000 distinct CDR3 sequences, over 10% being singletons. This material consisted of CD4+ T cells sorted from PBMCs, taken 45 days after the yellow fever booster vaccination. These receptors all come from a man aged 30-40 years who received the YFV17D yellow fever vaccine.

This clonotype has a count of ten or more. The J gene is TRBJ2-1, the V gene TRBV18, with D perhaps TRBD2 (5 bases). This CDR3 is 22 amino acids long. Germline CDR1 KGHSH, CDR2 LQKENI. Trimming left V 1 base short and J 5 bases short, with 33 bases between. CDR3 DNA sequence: TGTGCCAGCTCACCACGGATATCAGCAGATACGAGGGTGAGCCGTTTTGACAATGAGCAGTTCTTC. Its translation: CASSPRISADTRVSRFDNEQFF.

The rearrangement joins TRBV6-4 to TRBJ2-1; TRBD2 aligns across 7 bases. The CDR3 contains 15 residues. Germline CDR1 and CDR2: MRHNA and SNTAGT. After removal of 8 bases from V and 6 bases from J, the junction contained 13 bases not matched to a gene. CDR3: CASGNSEGGVNEQFF. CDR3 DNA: TGTGCCAGCGGTAATAGCGAGGGAGGGGTCAATGAGCAGTTCTTC.